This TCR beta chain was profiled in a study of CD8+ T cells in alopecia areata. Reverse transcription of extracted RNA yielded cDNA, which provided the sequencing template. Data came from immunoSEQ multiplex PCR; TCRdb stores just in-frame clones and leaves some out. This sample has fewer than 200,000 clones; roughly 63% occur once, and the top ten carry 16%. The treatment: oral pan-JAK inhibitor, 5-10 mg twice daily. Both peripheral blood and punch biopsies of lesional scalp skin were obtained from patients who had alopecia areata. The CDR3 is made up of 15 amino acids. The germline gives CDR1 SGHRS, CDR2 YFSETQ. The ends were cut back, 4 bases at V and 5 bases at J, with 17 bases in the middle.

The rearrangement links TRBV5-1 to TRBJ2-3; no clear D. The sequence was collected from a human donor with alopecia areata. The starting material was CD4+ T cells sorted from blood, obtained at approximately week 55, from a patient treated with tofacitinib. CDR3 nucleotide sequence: TGCGCCAGCAGCCCTATGGGAACACGGCGAGATACGCAGTATTTT. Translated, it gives CASSPMGTRRDTQYF.